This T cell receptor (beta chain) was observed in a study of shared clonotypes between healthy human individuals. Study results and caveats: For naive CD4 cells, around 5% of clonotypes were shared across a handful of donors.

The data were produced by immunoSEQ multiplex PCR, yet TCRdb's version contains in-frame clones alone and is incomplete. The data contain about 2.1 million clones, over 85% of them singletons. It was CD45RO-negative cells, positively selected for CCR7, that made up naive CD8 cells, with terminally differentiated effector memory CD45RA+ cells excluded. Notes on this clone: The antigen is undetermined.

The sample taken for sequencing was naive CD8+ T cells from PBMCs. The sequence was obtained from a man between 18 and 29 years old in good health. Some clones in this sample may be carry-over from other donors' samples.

The CDR3 loop reads CASSLEGVGNTIYF. CDR3 nucleotide sequence: TGCGCCAGCAGCTTGGAGGGAGTCGGAAACACCATATATTTT. This sequence joins TRBV5-1 and TRBJ1-3; no clear D. V was clipped by 0 bases and J by 4 bases, with 8 bases between them. The CDR3 runs 14 residues. The germline V gene encodes CDR1 SGHRS and CDR2 YFSETQ.